The next 3 T cell receptor beta chains were all read from a single sample in a study of blood T cell repertoires in COVID-19. TCRdb's copy holds only in-frame clones and misses some; the assay was immunoSEQ multiplex PCR. The sample gives 63,000 or so clones, approximately 78% of which show up once; 9.2% is in the top ten. Sequencing input: peripheral blood. The receptors here all came from a human donor in a cohort sampled during active COVID-19.

The chain recombines TRBV10-3 with TRBJ2-5; TRBD2 aligns across 7 bases. There are 13 residues in the CDR3. The trim removed 6 bases at V and 2 bases at J, leaving 3 bases unmatched. CDR1 and CDR2 from the germline V gene are ENHRY and SYGVKD. The CDR3 sequence: CAIRASGQETQYF. CDR3 nucleotides: TGTGCCATCAGGGCTAGCGGACAAGAGACCCAGTACTTC.

This clone showed up many times. This chain uses TRBV30 with TRBJ2-1, with 10 bases matching TRBD2. J gave up 8 bases and V 3 bases, and 10 bases lay outside the gene matches. Germline V gene sequence: CDR1 GTSNPN, CDR2 SVGIG (reference sequence). The CDR3 loop spans 15 amino acids. This CDR3 reads CAWRTRGLATDEQFF. The CDR3 DNA reads TGTGCCTGGAGGACCCGGGGACTAGCGACAGATGAGCAGTTCTTC.

Details on this clone: Other DNA sequences from this sample encode an identical CDR3 as well. The rearrangement joins TRBV18 to TRBJ1-2, with D uncertain. Trimming shortened V by 2 bases and J by 8 bases, and 9 bases separated the two germline ends. There are 12 residues in the CDR3. From germline, CDR1 is KGHSH and CDR2 LQKENI. CDR3 loop: CASSPGGDGYTF. CDR3 sequence (DNA): TGTGCCAGCTCACCAGGCGGCGACGGCTACACCTTC.